The next 5 T cell receptor beta chains were all read from a single sample in a study of cytomegalovirus exposure and HLA in healthy donors. PCR used 60 Vbeta primers and 13 Jbeta primers. Sequencing was performed with immunoSEQ multiplex PCR; in TCRdb, only in-frame clones are kept and a portion is missing. The repertoire consists of about 140,000 clones, with 78% occurring once and the leading ten covering 2.8%. Specimen: PBMCs. The receptors shown here come from a male donor in good health and CMV-seronegative.

The chain has TRBV7-6 and TRBJ2-1, with 12 bases aligning to TRBD2. Germline CDR1 is SGHVS and CDR2 is FNYEAQ. The ends lost 4 bases at V and 10 bases at J; junction bases unmatched: 14. There are 17 residues in the CDR3. The CDR3 coding sequence is TGTGCCAGCAGCTCCGCCGTGCCTAGCGGGAGGGCAGGGGAGCAGTTCTTC. Translated, it gives CASSSAVPSGRAGEQFF.

The chain uses TRBV9 and TRBJ2-1; 16 bases map to TRBD2. This CDR3 is 17 amino acids long. The ends lost 3 bases at V and 10 bases at J; junction bases unmatched: 10. CDR1 and CDR2 (germline): SGDLS, YYNGEE. The CDR3 protein is CASSELGLAGGILEQFF. The CDR3 DNA reads as TGTGCCAGCAGCGAACTGGGACTAGCGGGAGGGATCCTAGAGCAGTTCTTC. The complete variable domain, with remaining parts taken from reference TRBV9 and TRBJ2-1, reads DSGVTQTPKHLITATGQRVTLRCSPRSGDLSVYWYQQSLDQGLQFLIQYYNGEERAKGNILERFSAQQFPDLHSELNLSSLELGDSALYFCASSELGLAGGILEQFFGPGTRLTVL.

The rearrangement joins TRBV5-1 to TRBJ1-1; D perhaps matches TRBD1 (5 bases). The CDR3 is 14 amino acids. Germline lookup yields CDR1 SGHRS and CDR2 YFSETQ. The V end was cut by 0 bases, the J end by 3 bases, with 9 bases between. CDR3 loop: CASSLVRAHTEAFF. DNA of the CDR3: TGCGCCAGCAGCTTGGTCAGGGCCCACACTGAAGCTTTCTTT.

This rearrangement joins TRBV6-6 to TRBJ1-5; D uncertain. The CDR3 is 14 residues long. Germline assignment: CDR1 MNHNY and CDR2 SVGAGI (reference sequence). V was trimmed by 4 bases and J by 7 bases, leaving 14 bases between them. CDR3 protein: CASSFIKGGQPQHF. The CDR3 region has the DNA TGTGCCAGCAGTTTCATTAAAGGAGGGCAGCCCCAGCATTTT.

V gene TRBV5-1 combines with J gene TRBJ2-7; 7 nucleotides line up with TRBD2. The CDR3 is 15 amino acids. With V trimmed by 1 base and J by 7 bases, 11 bases remained unmatched. Germline V lookup: CDR1 SGHRS, CDR2 YFSETQ. The CDR3 sequence is CASSLQPSGSGEQYF. In nucleotides, the CDR3 is TGCGCCAGCAGCTTGCAACCTAGCGGAAGTGGGGAGCAGTACTTC. The full variable domain, its missing parts supplied by reference TRBV5-1 and TRBJ2-7, is KAGVTQTPRYLIKTRGQQVTLSCSPISGHRSVSWYQQTPGQGLQFLFEYFSETQRNKGNFPGRFSGRQFSNSRSEMNVSTLELGDSALYLCASSLQPSGSGEQYFGPGTRLTVT.